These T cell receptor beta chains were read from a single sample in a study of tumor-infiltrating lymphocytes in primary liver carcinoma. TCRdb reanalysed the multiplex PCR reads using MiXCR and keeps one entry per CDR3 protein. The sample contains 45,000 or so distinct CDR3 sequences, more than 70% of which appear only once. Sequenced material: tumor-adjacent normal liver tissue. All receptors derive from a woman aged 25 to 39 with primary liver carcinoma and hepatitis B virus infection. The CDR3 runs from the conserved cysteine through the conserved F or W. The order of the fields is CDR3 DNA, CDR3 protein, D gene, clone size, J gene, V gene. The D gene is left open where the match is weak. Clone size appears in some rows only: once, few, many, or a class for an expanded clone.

cdr3_nt: TGTACCAGCAGTGATATCCAAAAGGGGAACTTT; cdr3_aa: CTSSDIQKGNF; d_call: -; clone_size: -; j_call: TRBJ1-1; v_call: TRBV6-1
cdr3_nt: TGTGCCAGCAGTTTCCAGGACTCTGGGACCAACGTCTTGACTTTC; cdr3_aa: CASSFQDSGTNVLTF; d_call: -; clone_size: -; j_call: TRBJ2-6; v_call: TRBV6-2/TRBV6-3
cdr3_nt: TGCAACGCCCGGGAGTGGAGCGAGCAGTACTTC; cdr3_aa: CNAREWSEQYF; d_call: -; clone_size: -; j_call: TRBJ2-7; v_call: TRBV29-1
cdr3_nt: TGTGCCAGCAGCTTAAGGGACAGGGGCAATGAGCAGTTCTTC; cdr3_aa: CASSLRDRGNEQFF; d_call: TRBD1; clone_size: many; j_call: TRBJ2-1; v_call: TRBV7-9
cdr3_nt: TGTGCCAGCAGCGCACGTGGGGCTCTTAGCACAGATATGCAGTATTTC; cdr3_aa: CASSARGALSTDMQYF; d_call: -; clone_size: -; j_call: TRBJ2-3; v_call: TRBV11-2
cdr3_nt: TGTGCCAGCGAACAGGCAATACACACTGAAGCTTTCTTT; cdr3_aa: CASEQAIHTEAFF; d_call: -; clone_size: many; j_call: TRBJ1-1; v_call: TRBV2
cdr3_nt: TGTGCTAGTGGTCCCGGGACGGGGGACTACAGTGAGCAGTTCTTC; cdr3_aa: CASGPGTGDYSEQFF; d_call: TRBD2; clone_size: -; j_call: TRBJ2-1; v_call: TRBV12-5
cdr3_nt: TGCGCCAGCAGTGAGGCCCTAGACAGGGTCACTGAAGCTTTCTTT; cdr3_aa: CASSEALDRVTEAFF; d_call: TRBD1; clone_size: -; j_call: TRBJ1-1; v_call: TRBV10-2
cdr3_nt: TGCGCCAACAGCAGGACCGGGACAGGAGTCACAGATACGCAGTATTTT; cdr3_aa: CANSRTGTGVTDTQYF; d_call: TRBD1; clone_size: -; j_call: TRBJ2-3; v_call: TRBV5-1
cdr3_nt: TGTGCCAGCAGCCTAGGGACAGGGGATTACTACGAGCAGTACTTC; cdr3_aa: CASSLGTGDYYEQYF; d_call: TRBD1; clone_size: many; j_call: TRBJ2-7; v_call: TRBV28
cdr3_nt: TGTGCCAGCAGGAACTGGGGGCCCACCCCCGAGCAGTACTTC; cdr3_aa: CASRNWGPTPEQYF; d_call: -; clone_size: many; j_call: TRBJ2-7; v_call: TRBV6-1
cdr3_nt: TGTGCCAGCAGCCATGTAGTGAGCGTCCGAAGCTCATACAATGAGCAGTTCTTC; cdr3_aa: CASSHVVSVRSSYNEQFF; d_call: -; clone_size: -; j_call: TRBJ2-1; v_call: TRBV4-2
cdr3_nt: TGTGCCAGCAGCTTCGGGCAATGCTATACTGAAGCTTTCTTT; cdr3_aa: CASSFGQCYTEAFF; d_call: -; clone_size: -; j_call: TRBJ1-1; v_call: TRBV11-1
cdr3_nt: TGTGCCAGCAGAACCCACGGGGCGGCGAAGAACACTGAAACTTTCTTT; cdr3_aa: CASRTHGAAKNTETFF; d_call: -; clone_size: -; j_call: TRBJ1-1; v_call: TRBV6-5
cdr3_nt: TGTACCAGCAACCGTACTAGCGGGAGGATCAATGTGCAGTTCTTC; cdr3_aa: CTSNRTSGRINVQFF; d_call: TRBD2; clone_size: once; j_call: TRBJ2-1; v_call: TRBV11-2
cdr3_nt: TGTGCCAGCAGCCCCGCCCCGACAGAGGGGACCCAGTACTTC; cdr3_aa: CASSPAPTEGTQYF; d_call: -; clone_size: -; j_call: TRBJ2-5; v_call: TRBV12-3/TRBV12-4
cdr3_nt: TGTGCCAGCATCCAGACCGGGACCAAGGAACCTGGGGAGCTGTTTTTT; cdr3_aa: CASIQTGTKEPGELFF; d_call: -; clone_size: -; j_call: TRBJ2-2; v_call: TRBV4-2
cdr3_nt: TGCAGTGCTAGAGGTTGGAATATACATGGGCATCAGCCCCAGCATTTT; cdr3_aa: CSARGWNIHGHQPQHF; d_call: -; clone_size: -; j_call: TRBJ1-5; v_call: TRBV20-1
cdr3_nt: TGTGTCAGCAGTTACCAGGATCAGGCCCCAGGATACTTC; cdr3_aa: CVSSYQDQAPGYF; d_call: -; clone_size: -; j_call: TRBJ2-7; v_call: TRBV6-2/TRBV6-3
cdr3_nt: TGCGCCAGCGGCCAAGATGCCTTAAGCTCGTACAATGAGCAGTTCTTC; cdr3_aa: CASGQDALSSYNEQFF; d_call: -; clone_size: -; j_call: TRBJ2-1; v_call: TRBV4-3
cdr3_nt: TGTGCCAGCAGCTCCACACTAGCGGGGGCTAATGAGCAGTTCTTC; cdr3_aa: CASSSTLAGANEQFF; d_call: TRBD2; clone_size: -; j_call: TRBJ2-1; v_call: TRBV7-6
cdr3_nt: TGTGCCAGCAGCCTGGCATCCAGAGTTACCGGGGGGCTGTTTTTT; cdr3_aa: CASSLASRVTGGLFF; d_call: -; clone_size: -; j_call: TRBJ2-2; v_call: TRBV5-6
cdr3_nt: TGTGCCAGTAGACGTCTGGTCGGGGGAGGACAGGGAGAGCAGTACTTC; cdr3_aa: CASRRLVGGGQGEQYF; d_call: TRBD1; clone_size: -; j_call: TRBJ2-7; v_call: TRBV6-2/TRBV6-3
cdr3_nt: TGTGCCAGCATCCCGAGCCAGATTACGGGAGATACGCGGTATTTT; cdr3_aa: CASIPSQITGDTRYF; d_call: -; clone_size: -; j_call: TRBJ2-3; v_call: TRBV28
cdr3_nt: TGTGCCAGCTCACCCTCCACAGATACGCAGTATTTT; cdr3_aa: CASSPSTDTQYF; d_call: -; clone_size: -; j_call: TRBJ2-3; v_call: TRBV18